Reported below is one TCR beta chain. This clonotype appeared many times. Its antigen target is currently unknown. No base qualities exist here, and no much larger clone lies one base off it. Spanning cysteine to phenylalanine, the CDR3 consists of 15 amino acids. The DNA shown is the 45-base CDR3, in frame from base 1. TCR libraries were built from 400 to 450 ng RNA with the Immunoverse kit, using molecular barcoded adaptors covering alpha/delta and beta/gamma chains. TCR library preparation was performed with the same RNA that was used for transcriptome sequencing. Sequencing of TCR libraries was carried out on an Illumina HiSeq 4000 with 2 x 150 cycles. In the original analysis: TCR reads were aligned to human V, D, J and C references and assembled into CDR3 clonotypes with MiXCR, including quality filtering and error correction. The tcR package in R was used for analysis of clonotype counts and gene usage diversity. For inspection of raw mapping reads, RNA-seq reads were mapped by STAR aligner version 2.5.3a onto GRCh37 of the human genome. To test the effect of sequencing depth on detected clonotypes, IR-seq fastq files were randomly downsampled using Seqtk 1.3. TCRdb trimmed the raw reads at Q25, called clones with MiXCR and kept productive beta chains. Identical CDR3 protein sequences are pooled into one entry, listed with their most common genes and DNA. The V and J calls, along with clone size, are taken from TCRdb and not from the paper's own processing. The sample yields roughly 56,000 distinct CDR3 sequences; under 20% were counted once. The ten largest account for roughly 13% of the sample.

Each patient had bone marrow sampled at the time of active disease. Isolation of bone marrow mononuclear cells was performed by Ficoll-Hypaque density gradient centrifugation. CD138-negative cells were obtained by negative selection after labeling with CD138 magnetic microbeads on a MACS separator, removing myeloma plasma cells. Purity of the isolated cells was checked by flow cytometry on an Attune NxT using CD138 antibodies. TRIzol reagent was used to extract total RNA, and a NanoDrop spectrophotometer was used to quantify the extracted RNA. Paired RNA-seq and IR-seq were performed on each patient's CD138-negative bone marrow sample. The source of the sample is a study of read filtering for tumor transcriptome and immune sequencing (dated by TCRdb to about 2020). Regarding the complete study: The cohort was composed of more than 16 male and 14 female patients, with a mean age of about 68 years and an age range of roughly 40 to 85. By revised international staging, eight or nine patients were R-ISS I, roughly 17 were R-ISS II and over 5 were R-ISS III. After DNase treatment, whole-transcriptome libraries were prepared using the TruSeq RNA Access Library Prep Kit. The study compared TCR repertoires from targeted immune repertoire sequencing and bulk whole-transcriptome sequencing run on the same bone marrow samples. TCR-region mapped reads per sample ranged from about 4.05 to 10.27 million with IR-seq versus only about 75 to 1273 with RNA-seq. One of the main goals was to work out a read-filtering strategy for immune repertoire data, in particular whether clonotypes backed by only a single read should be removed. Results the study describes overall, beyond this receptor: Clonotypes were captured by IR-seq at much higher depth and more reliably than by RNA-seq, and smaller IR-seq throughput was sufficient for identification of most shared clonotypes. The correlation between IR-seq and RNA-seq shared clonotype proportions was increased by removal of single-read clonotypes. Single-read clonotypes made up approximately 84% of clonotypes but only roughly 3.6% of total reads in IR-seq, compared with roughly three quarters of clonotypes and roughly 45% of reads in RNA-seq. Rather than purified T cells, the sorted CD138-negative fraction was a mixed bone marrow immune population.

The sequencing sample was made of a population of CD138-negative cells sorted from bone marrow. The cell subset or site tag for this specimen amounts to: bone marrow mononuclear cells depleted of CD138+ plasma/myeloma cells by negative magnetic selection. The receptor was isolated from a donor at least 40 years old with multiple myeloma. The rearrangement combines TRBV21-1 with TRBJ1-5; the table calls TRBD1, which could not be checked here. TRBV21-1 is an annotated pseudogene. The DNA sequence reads TGTGCCAGCAGAGCTGCCGGGACGGAAAATCAGCCCCAGCATTTT. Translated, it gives CASRAAGTENQPQHF.